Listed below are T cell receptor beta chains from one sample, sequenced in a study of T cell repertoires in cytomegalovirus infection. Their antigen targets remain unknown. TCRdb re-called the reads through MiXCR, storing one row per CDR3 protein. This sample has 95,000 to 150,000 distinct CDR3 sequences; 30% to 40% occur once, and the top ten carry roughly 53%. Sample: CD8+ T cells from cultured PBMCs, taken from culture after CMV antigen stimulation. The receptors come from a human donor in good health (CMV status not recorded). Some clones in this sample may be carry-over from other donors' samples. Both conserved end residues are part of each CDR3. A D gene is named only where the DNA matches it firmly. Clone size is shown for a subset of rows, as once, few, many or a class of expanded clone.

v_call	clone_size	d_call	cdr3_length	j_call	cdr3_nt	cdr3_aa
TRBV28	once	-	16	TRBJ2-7	TGTGCCAGCAGTTCCTCCTCGGGTGGCCTTGTGGACGAGCAGTACTTC	CASSSSSGGLVDEQYF
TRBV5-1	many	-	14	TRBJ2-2	TGCGCCAGCAGACGGGCTAGCGCGGCCGGGGAGCTGTTTTTT	CASRRASAAGELFF
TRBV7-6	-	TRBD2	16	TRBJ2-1	TGTGCCAGCAGCCCATGGACTAGCGGGGGGGCCGGTGAGCAGTTCTTC	CASSPWTSGGAGEQFF
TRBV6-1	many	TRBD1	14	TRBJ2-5	TGTGCCAGCAGTGGACAGGGTATGGCAGAGACCCAGTACTTC	CASSGQGMAETQYF
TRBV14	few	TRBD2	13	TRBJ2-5	TGTGCCAGCAGCCAAGAATCTAGCGGGGCCCAGTACTTC	CASSQESSGAQYF
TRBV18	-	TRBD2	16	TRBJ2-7	TGTGCCAGCTCACCTGATCCGGGACTAGGTCGGGACGAGCAGTACTTC	CASSPDPGLGRDEQYF
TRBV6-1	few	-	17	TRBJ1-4	TGTGCCAGCAGTGAAGCGGGCTGGTTGGGGACCGATGAAAAACTGTTTTTT	CASSEAGWLGTDEKLFF
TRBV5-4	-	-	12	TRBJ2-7	TGTGCCAGCAGCTTCGGGAACTACGAGCAGTACTTC	CASSFGNYEQYF
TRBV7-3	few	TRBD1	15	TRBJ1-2	TGTGCCAGCAGCTTAACGAAGGGACAGACCTATGGCTACACCTTC	CASSLTKGQTYGYTF
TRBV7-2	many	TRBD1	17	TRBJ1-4	TGTGCCAGCAGCTTAAAGGGACAGGGATATTTTAATGAAAAACTGTTTTTT	CASSLKGQGYFNEKLFF
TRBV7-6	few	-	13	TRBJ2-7	TGTGCCAGCAGCCCACCGCGCAGCTACGAGCAGTACTTC	CASSPPRSYEQYF
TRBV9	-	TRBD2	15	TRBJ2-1	TGTGCCAGCAGCGTAGGCGGGGGACCCTACAATGAGCAGTTCTTC	CASSVGGGPYNEQFF
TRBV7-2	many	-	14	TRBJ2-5	TGTGCCAGCAGCTACCTAGCAGCCCAAGAGACCCAGTACTTC	CASSYLAAQETQYF
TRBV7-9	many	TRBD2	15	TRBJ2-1	TGTGCCAGCAGCGCCGTAGCGGGGGGGATCAATGAGCAGTTCTTC	CASSAVAGGINEQFF
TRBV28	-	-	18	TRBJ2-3	TGTGCCAGCAGTTTATTAGGCGAAGGAATTTCTATCCCAGATACGCAGTATTTT	CASSLLGEGISIPDTQYF
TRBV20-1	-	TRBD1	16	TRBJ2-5	TGCAGTGCTAGAGATATCCTTGGGACAGGGGTCGAGACCCAGTACTTC	CSARDILGTGVETQYF
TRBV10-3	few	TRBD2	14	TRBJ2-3	TGTGCCATCGGGAAGCGGGGGGGCACAGATACGCAGTATTTT	CAIGKRGGTDTQYF